This TCR beta chain was captured by sequencing in a study of CD8 T cells in ankylosing spondylitis. Study-wide findings and caveats: Within ankylosing spondylitis blood, a TCR beta motif made up of eight highly homologous variants appeared to be characteristic. Reactive arthritis synovial fluid and blood previously showed some of these motif variants. Clones linked with disease were CD8+ and fairly uncommon in the peripheral blood. Reportedly, significant enrichment of disease-linked clones occurred in matched ankylosing spondylitis synovial fluid.

Libraries of TCR beta came from quantitative 5'-RACE with molecular barcodes. TCRdb recomputed calls from the 5' RACE reads with MiXCR, one row per CDR3 protein. The sample includes around 440,000 distinct CDR3 sequences, 17% seen only once; the top ten take around 0.92%. In the case of this clonotype: Its antigen remains unknown.

The origin of this receptor is a male donor with ankylosing spondylitis. The sequenced material came from blood, either unsorted or a sorted T cell fraction (not recorded which).

Written as DNA, the CDR3 is TGCAGTGCAACCCGACTAGCGGGGGGCAATGAGCAGTTCTTC. Its protein product is CSATRLAGGNEQFF. The chain uses TRBV20-1 and TRBJ2-1, with 13 nucleotides matching TRBD2. This CDR3 is 14 amino acids long. The V gene end was trimmed by 6 bases and the J gene end by 6 bases; junction bases not matched to a gene: 5. Germline V lookup: CDR1 DFQATT, CDR2 SNEGSKA (reference sequence).